This T cell receptor beta chain was documented in a study of shared clonotypes between healthy human individuals. Study information: Used for every donor were three CD4 naive, three CD4 memory, two CD8 naive and one CD8 memory plate.

Terminally differentiated effector memory CD45RA+ cells were excluded by CCR7 positive selection of CD45RO-negative cells. Deep-level settings were used for running the assay. Sorted-subset replicate PCR reactions contained 200 ng DNA, corresponding to some 29,000 T cell genomes. Generated by immunoSEQ multiplex PCR, the TCRdb table keeps only in-frame clones and is missing some. The table shows roughly 2,000,000 clones, with roughly 94% occurring only once. There are 11 residues in the CDR3. Germline V gives CDR1 SGHDT, CDR2 YYEEEE. Trimming took 0 bases from V and 5 from J, leaving 3 bases between them. About this clone: Within the sample, other DNA sequences also encode this same CDR3.

The chain has TRBV5-6 and TRBJ2-7; D not resolved. The source material was naive CD8+ T cells sorted from blood. This TCR was sampled from a man aged 18 to 30 in good health. The CDR3 DNA follows: TGTGCCAGCAGCTTGGTTAACGAGCAGTACTTC. Translation gives CASSLVNEQYF.